This T cell receptor beta chain originates from a study of neurological immune-mediated disorders. Findings of the study overall: CDR3 amino acid sequences of expanded clones were not shared across subjects, a result suggesting private repertoires in all groups. The study found the most TCR clonal expansion in HTLV-1-associated myelopathy and the least in multiple sclerosis, below healthy controls.

The cDNA was synthesized by 5'RACE incorporating 10-nucleotide random UMIs. TCRdb reprocessed the 5' RACE reads with MiXCR, giving one entry per CDR3 protein. The profile shows fewer than 55,000 distinct CDR3 sequences, roughly 13% of them singletons. Time point noted: longitudinal time-point 3. 2 million PBMCs stored at -80 C were the source of the unsorted libraries. This clonotype showed up many times. Its antigen remains unidentified. After removal of 4 bases from V and 7 bases from J, the junction contained 16 bases not matched to a gene. This CDR3 comprises 17 residues. Germline values: CDR1 SGHRS, CDR2 YFSETQ.

This sequence was found in a male donor with HTLV-1-associated myelopathy (HAM/TSP). Sequenced: PBMCs. The V and J genes are TRBV5-1 and TRBJ2-1, with TRBD1 identical over 8 bases. The CDR3 loop is CASSLKIDRGGINEQFF. CDR3 coding DNA: TGCGCCAGCAGCCTCAAGATAGACAGGGGCGGCATAAATGAGCAGTTCTTC. Full variable domain (remainder filled in from reference TRBV5-1 and TRBJ2-1): KAGVTQTPRYLIKTRGQQVTLSCSPISGHRSVSWYQQTPGQGLQFLFEYFSETQRNKGNFPGRFSGRQFSNSRSEMNVSTLELGDSALYLCASSLKIDRGGINEQFFGPGTRLTVL.